Listed below are T cell receptor beta chains from one sample, sequenced in a study of blood T cell repertoires in COVID-19. Sequenced by immunoSEQ multiplex PCR; TCRdb stores in-frame clones only, minus some. Here the sample spans fewer than 95,000 clones, about nine tenths being singletons. The specimen sequenced was peripheral blood. The receptors were gathered from a man in his fifties with acute or convalescent COVID-19. Each CDR3 is given with its conserved first and last residue. A D gene is named only where the DNA matches it firmly. Size is omitted from some rows. Given values are once, few, many or a class for expanded clones.

d_call: .
j_call: TRBJ1-2
v_call: TRBV7-9
clone_size: .
cdr3_nt: TGTGCCAGCAGCTCAACACGAAACGCTAACTATGGCTACACCTTC
cdr3_aa: CASSSTRNANYGYTF

d_call: TRBD1
j_call: TRBJ1-4
v_call: TRBV5-4
clone_size: .
cdr3_nt: TGTGCCAGCAGTCTGGGACAGGGGGGACTAGGGAAACTGTTTTTT
cdr3_aa: CASSLGQGGLGKLFF

d_call: TRBD1
j_call: TRBJ1-5
v_call: TRBV19
clone_size: .
cdr3_nt: TGTGCCAGTAGTATAGACAGGGGGAATCAGCCCCAGCATTTT
cdr3_aa: CASSIDRGNQPQHF

d_call: .
j_call: TRBJ1-2
v_call: TRBV27
clone_size: .
cdr3_nt: TGTGCCAGCAGAACCTTAGCGGGAGGGGCTGGGAACTATGGCTACACCTTC
cdr3_aa: CASRTLAGGAGNYGYTF

d_call: TRBD2
j_call: TRBJ2-1
v_call: TRBV27
clone_size: .
cdr3_nt: TGTGCCAGCAGTTTATCACTAGCGGGGGGGCCCTTCTCCTCCTACAATGAGCAGTTCTTC
cdr3_aa: CASSLSLAGGPFSSYNEQFF

d_call: TRBD1
j_call: TRBJ1-1
v_call: TRBV10-3
clone_size: .
cdr3_nt: TGTGCCATCAGTGAGCCGTCCCGGGACAGGAACACTGAAGCTTTCTTT
cdr3_aa: CAISEPSRDRNTEAFF

d_call: TRBD1
j_call: TRBJ1-4
v_call: TRBV28
clone_size: .
cdr3_nt: TGTGCCAGCAGTTTTACCCAGGGGGCCGTTGGTGAAAAACTGTTTTTT
cdr3_aa: CASSFTQGAVGEKLFF

d_call: .
j_call: TRBJ1-2
v_call: TRBV4-1
clone_size: .
cdr3_nt: TGCGCCAGCAGCCAAGTCGCGGGGGATCGTGGCTACACCTTC
cdr3_aa: CASSQVAGDRGYTF

d_call: TRBD1
j_call: TRBJ1-2
v_call: TRBV6-5
clone_size: .
cdr3_nt: TGTGCCAGCAGAAGACAGGGAGACTATGGCTACACCTTC
cdr3_aa: CASRRQGDYGYTF

d_call: TRBD2
j_call: TRBJ2-1
v_call: TRBV5-1
clone_size: .
cdr3_nt: TGCGCCAGCAGCTTGGCTTCTAGCGGGGGGGCCGGTAATGAGCAGTTCTTC
cdr3_aa: CASSLASSGGAGNEQFF

d_call: .
j_call: TRBJ1-5
v_call: TRBV7-3
clone_size: once
cdr3_nt: TGTGCCAGCAGCTTAATAGCTAGCTACAATCAGCCCCAGCATTTT
cdr3_aa: CASSLIASYNQPQHF

d_call: .
j_call: TRBJ1-1
v_call: TRBV29-1
clone_size: .
cdr3_nt: TGCAGCGTGGGGGGGCTACCCCACACTGAAGCTTTCTTT
cdr3_aa: CSVGGLPHTEAFF

d_call: .
j_call: TRBJ1-1
v_call: TRBV12-3/TRBV12-4
clone_size: .
cdr3_nt: TGTGCCAGCAGCCTGACTTGGGTAGAGGAAGCTTTCTTT
cdr3_aa: CASSLTWVEEAFF

d_call: .
j_call: TRBJ1-4
v_call: TRBV25-1
clone_size: .
cdr3_nt: TGTGCCAGCACCCGGACAGCAACTAATGAAAAACTGTTTTTT
cdr3_aa: CASTRTATNEKLFF

d_call: .
j_call: TRBJ1-2
v_call: TRBV10-3
clone_size: once
cdr3_nt: TGTGCCATCAGTGAGTCAGTCCGGAACTATGGCTACACCTTC
cdr3_aa: CAISESVRNYGYTF

d_call: .
j_call: TRBJ2-2
v_call: TRBV9
clone_size: .
cdr3_nt: TGTGCCAGCAGCATTTCGGGATACGGGACCGGGGAGCTGTTTTTT
cdr3_aa: CASSISGYGTGELFF

d_call: .
j_call: TRBJ2-3
v_call: TRBV2
clone_size: .
cdr3_nt: TGTGCCAGCAGTGGGGGCCTAGCGTGGGATACGCAGTATTTT
cdr3_aa: CASSGGLAWDTQYF

d_call: TRBD2
j_call: TRBJ2-3
v_call: TRBV29-1
clone_size: .
cdr3_nt: TGCAGCGTTGTCGGACTAGCGGGGGCCACAGATACGCAGTATTTT
cdr3_aa: CSVVGLAGATDTQYF

d_call: .
j_call: TRBJ2-1
v_call: TRBV5-1
clone_size: .
cdr3_nt: TGCGCCAGCAGCTCGGGCCTAACAGGGAGAAACAATGAGCAGTTCTTC
cdr3_aa: CASSSGLTGRNNEQFF

d_call: .
j_call: TRBJ1-3
v_call: TRBV30
clone_size: .
cdr3_nt: TGTGCCTGGAGGCCGAAACAGGCAAACTCTGGAAACACCATATATTTT
cdr3_aa: CAWRPKQANSGNTIYF

d_call: .
j_call: TRBJ2-1
v_call: TRBV5-1
clone_size: .
cdr3_nt: TGCGCCAGCAGCTTAGCGGTTAATGAGCAGTTCTTC
cdr3_aa: CASSLAVNEQFF

d_call: .
j_call: TRBJ1-5
v_call: TRBV19
clone_size: .
cdr3_nt: TGTGCCAGTAGTAATCTAGGGGGGGGCCGCAATCAGCCCCAGCATTTT
cdr3_aa: CASSNLGGGRNQPQHF

d_call: TRBD1
j_call: TRBJ2-1
v_call: TRBV19
clone_size: .
cdr3_nt: TGTGCCAGTAGTGGGGACAGGGTCGGAGGAAATGAGCAGTTCTTC
cdr3_aa: CASSGDRVGGNEQFF

d_call: TRBD1
j_call: TRBJ1-1
v_call: TRBV5-1
clone_size: .
cdr3_nt: TGCGCCAGCAGCTCCCGGACAGGGGGGTCTACTGAAGCTTTCTTT
cdr3_aa: CASSSRTGGSTEAFF